The 14 T cell receptor beta chains below were found in one sample sequenced in a study of Ad26.COV2.S vaccination and SARS-CoV-2 variants. The treatment denotes: roughly 19 received Ad26.COV2.S at low or high dose, single or two shots; roughly five received placebo; per-sample allocation not given. Sampling occurred on day 63 after the first vaccine or placebo injection. The assay was immunoSEQ multiplex PCR, and TCRdb's table has in-frame clones only and misses some. This sample has nearly 400,000 clones; about 88% occur once, and the top ten carry around 1.9%. The sample consisted of peripheral blood, taken in a trial of Ad26.COV2.S vaccine versus placebo. The receptors were gathered from a person aged 18-60 years who received the Ad26.COV2.S COVID-19 vaccine or a placebo.

The sample holds a few counts of this clone. The rearrangement joins TRBV20-1 to TRBJ2-1, with D possibly matching TRBD1 (7 bases). Trimming took 3 bases from V and 7 from J, leaving 31 bases between them. Germline V gene lookup returns CDR1 DFQATT and CDR2 SNEGSKA (reference sequence). The CDR3 runs to 19 residues. CDR3: CSASHPGQGGTAGLNEQFF. CDR3 DNA sequence: TGCAGTGCTAGTCACCCTGGGCAGGGGGGAACGGCGGGATTGAATGAGCAGTTCTTC.

The J gene is TRBJ2-7, the V gene TRBV5-6, with 13 bases lining up with TRBD2. CDR3 size: 17 residues. Germline CDR1 SGHDT, CDR2 YYEEEE. Trimming removed 1 base from V and 7 bases from J; junction bases left unmatched: 11. The CDR3 DNA reads TGTGCCAGCAGCTTGCCGGGGGGACTAGCGGGGCCCTCAGAGCAGTACTTC. It encodes CASSLPGGLAGPSEQYF.

This chain uses TRBV7-9 with TRBJ2-1, with 8 bases lining up with TRBD1. Germline values: CDR1 SEHNR, CDR2 FQNEAQ (reference sequence). The trim removed 3 bases at V and 2 bases at J, leaving 3 bases unmatched. CDR3 length: 15 residues. The CDR3 nucleotides read TGTGCCAGCAGCTTCACAGGGGGTCCCTACAATGAGCAGTTCTTC. It translates to CASSFTGGPYNEQFF.

This clone came up once. The chain carries TRBV7-6 and TRBJ1-5; D is undetermined. Trimming removed 0 bases at V and 7 bases at J, with 7 bases between. This CDR3 comprises 13 residues. Germline V gene sequence: CDR1 SGHVS, CDR2 FNYEAQ. CDR3 DNA: TGTGCCAGCAGCTTAGCGCTAGAACAGCCCCAGCATTTT. This translates into CASSLALEQPQHF.

This chain connects TRBV6-5 to TRBJ1-6; D uncertain. Trimming left V 6 bases short and J 5 bases short, with 11 bases between. The CDR3 covers 14 residues. The germline V gene encodes CDR1 MNHEY and CDR2 SVGAGI. CDR3 nucleotides: TGTGCCAGCAGACTCGGACGGGATAATTCACCCCTCCACTTT. This codes for CASRLGRDNSPLHF.

The chain's CDR3 is CASSISSQGYGYTF. DNA of the CDR3: TGTGCCAGTAGTATCTCGAGTCAGGGCTATGGCTACACCTTC. V gene TRBV19 combines with J gene TRBJ1-2, with D perhaps TRBD1 (5 bases). Germline loops: CDR1 LNHDA, CDR2 SQIVND (reference sequence). V was trimmed by 3 bases and J by 4 bases, leaving 12 bases between them. This CDR3 region has 14 residues.

This chain uses TRBV7-8 with TRBJ2-2, with a weak D call TRBD2 (6 bases). Trimming took 2 bases from V and 7 from J, leaving 17 bases between them. Germline lookup yields CDR1 SGHVS and CDR2 FQNEAQ. This CDR3 has 16 residues. DNA of the CDR3: TGTGCCAGCAGCTTAAAGTTCGTACGGGAGTACGGGGAGCTGTTTTTT. Translation: CASSLKFVREYGELFF.

The DNA of the CDR3 is TGTGCCAGCAGCTTACCCCACCCCCGGGACTACAATCAGCCCCAGCATTTT. As protein: CASSLPHPRDYNQPQHF. The gene calls are TRBV11-3 and TRBJ1-5, with D perhaps matching TRBD1 (5 bases). Between the trimmed V and J ends, which lost 2 bases and 3 bases, there was a span of 17 bases. Germline-derived CDR1 and CDR2 are SGHNT and YENEEA. This CDR3 region has 17 residues.

This clone came up once. The chain uses TRBV4-1 and TRBJ1-5, with D maybe TRBD1 (5 bases). Trimming left V 2 bases short and J 2 bases short, with 16 bases between. This CDR3 has 17 amino acids. CDR1 is MGHRA and CDR2 is YSYEKL in the germline V gene. The CDR3 here is CASSQLQGRIGNQPQHF. Written as DNA, the CDR3 is TGCGCCAGCAGCCAATTGCAGGGCCGTATCGGCAATCAGCCCCAGCATTTT.

As concerns this clone: Different DNA sequences within this sample yield the same CDR3. V usage is TRBV6-6 and J usage is TRBJ2-1; 7 bases match TRBD1. The CDR3 is made up of 13 amino acids. CDR1 and CDR2 from the germline V gene are MNHNY and SVGAGI (reference sequence). The V gene end was trimmed by 5 bases and the J gene end by 4 bases; junction bases not matched to a gene: 2. CDR3 in DNA: TGTGCCAGCAGTAGGGACAGTTACAATGAGCAGTTCTTC. This encodes CASSRDSYNEQFF.

The J gene is TRBJ1-1, the V gene TRBV13; 7 nucleotides match TRBD1. This CDR3 spans 17 amino acids. CDR1 is PRHDT, CDR2 FYEKMQ, per germline (reference sequence). The trim removed 0 bases at V and 1 base at J, leaving 8 bases unmatched. CDR3 sequence reads: CASSLGGRGGPNTEAFF. The CDR3 DNA is TGTGCCAGCAGCTTAGGGGGTCGAGGGGGCCCGAACACTGAAGCTTTCTTT.

The gene calls are TRBV7-9 and TRBJ1-1, with D perhaps TRBD1 (6 bases). Trimming took off 1 base at V and 8 bases at J, with 11 bases between the two ends. The CDR3 length is 13 residues. Per the germline V gene, CDR1 is SEHNR and CDR2 is FQNEAQ (reference sequence). CDR3 loop: CASSLGTVLEAFF. The CDR3 DNA sequence: TGTGCCAGCAGCTTAGGGACAGTCTTGGAAGCTTTCTTT.

The J gene is TRBJ2-3, the V gene TRBV28, with 8 bases fitting TRBD1. V trimming: 3 bases; J trimming: 8 bases; junction bases outside the gene matches: 10. The CDR3 is made up of 15 amino acids. Germline V lookup: CDR1 MDHEN, CDR2 SYDVKM. CDR3 sequence (DNA): TGTGCCAGCAGTTTGGACAGGGCGAGAAGGGGTACGCAGTATTTT. It codes for CASSLDRARRGTQYF.

CDR3 DNA: TGTGCCATCAGGGGGACTAGCGGGAGTTCGAATGAGCAGTTCTTC. This gives the protein CAIRGTSGSSNEQFF. The chain joins TRBV10-3 to TRBJ2-1; 14 nucleotides agree with TRBD2. The CDR3 sequence is 15 residues long. V lost 6 bases to trimming and J lost 7 bases; unmatched junction nucleotides: 5. From germline, CDR1 is ENHRY and CDR2 SYGVKD.